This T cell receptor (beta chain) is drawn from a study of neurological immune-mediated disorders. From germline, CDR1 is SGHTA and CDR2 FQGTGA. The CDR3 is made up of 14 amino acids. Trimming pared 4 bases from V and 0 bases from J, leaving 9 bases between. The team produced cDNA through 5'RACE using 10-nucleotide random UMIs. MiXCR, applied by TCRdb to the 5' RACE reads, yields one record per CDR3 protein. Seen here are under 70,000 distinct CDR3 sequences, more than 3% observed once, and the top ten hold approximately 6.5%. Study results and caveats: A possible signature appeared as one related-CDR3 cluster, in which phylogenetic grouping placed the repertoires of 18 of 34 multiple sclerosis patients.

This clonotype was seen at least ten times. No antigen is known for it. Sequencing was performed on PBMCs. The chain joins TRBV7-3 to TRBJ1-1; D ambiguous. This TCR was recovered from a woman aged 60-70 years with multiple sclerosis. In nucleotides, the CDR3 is TGTGCCAGCAGCTCCGGAGCTATGAACACTGAAGCTTTCTTT. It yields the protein CASSSGAMNTEAFF.